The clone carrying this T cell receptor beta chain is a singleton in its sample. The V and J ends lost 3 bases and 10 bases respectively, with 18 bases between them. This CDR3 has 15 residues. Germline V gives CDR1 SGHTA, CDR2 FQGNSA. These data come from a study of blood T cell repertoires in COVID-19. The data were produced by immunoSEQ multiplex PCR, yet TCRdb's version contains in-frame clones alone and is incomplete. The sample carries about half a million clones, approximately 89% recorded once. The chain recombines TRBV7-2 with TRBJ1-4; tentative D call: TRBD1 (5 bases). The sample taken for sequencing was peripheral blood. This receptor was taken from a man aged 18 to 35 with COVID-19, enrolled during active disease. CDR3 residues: CASSLSPRLGGKLFF. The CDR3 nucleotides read TGTGCCAGCAGCTTGTCACCGCGGCTCGGGGGAAAACTGTTTTTT.